This entry describes one T cell receptor beta chain. In each case, RNA was isolated and then reverse transcribed into cDNA as the sequencing template. Produced via immunoSEQ multiplex PCR; TCRdb's table is partial and in-frame only. The data hold about 220,000 clones, with roughly 56% observed a single time. This specimen comes from a study of CD8+ T cells in alopecia areata. Overall study: Treated patients took oral tofacitinib at 5 to 10 mg twice daily. Treatment ran 6 to 18 months, with 6 months of follow-up afterward.

V lost 5 bases, J lost 2 bases, and 10 bases lay in between. The CDR3 is 13 residues long. Germline CDR1 reads SQVTM; CDR2 reads ANQGSEA. Indicated treatment: oral pan-JAK inhibitor, 5-10 mg twice daily. Sample: CD4+ T cells sorted from blood, taken at week 4, from a patient treated with tofacitinib. The chain links TRBV29-1 to TRBJ2-1, with D possibly TRBD2 on 5 matching bases. This TCR derives from a human donor with alopecia areata. CDR3 in amino acids: CSVRSGTYNEQFF. DNA of the CDR3: TGCAGCGTTAGAAGCGGTACCTACAATGAGCAGTTCTTC.